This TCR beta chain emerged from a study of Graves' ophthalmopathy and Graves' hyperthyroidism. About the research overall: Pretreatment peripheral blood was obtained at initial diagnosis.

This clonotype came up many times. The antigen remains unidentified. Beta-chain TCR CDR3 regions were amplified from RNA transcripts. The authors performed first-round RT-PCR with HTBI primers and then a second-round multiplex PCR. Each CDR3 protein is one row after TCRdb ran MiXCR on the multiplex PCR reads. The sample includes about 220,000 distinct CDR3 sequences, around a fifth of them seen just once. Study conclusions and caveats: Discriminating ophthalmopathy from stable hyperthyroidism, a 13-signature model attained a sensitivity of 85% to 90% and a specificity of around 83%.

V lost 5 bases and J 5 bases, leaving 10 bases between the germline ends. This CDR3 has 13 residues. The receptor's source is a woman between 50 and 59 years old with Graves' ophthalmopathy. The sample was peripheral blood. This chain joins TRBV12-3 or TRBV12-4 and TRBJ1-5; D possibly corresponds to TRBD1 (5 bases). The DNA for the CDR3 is TGTGCCAGCAGTGGGGGTTTCCATCAGCCCCAGCATTTT. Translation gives CASSGGFHQPQHF.